This T cell receptor beta chain was obtained from a study of blood T cell repertoires in COVID-19. TCRdb keeps only in-frame clones here, not all; method: immunoSEQ multiplex PCR. The data show about 240,000 clones, 75% to 85% seen once. This TCR was recovered from a human donor in a cohort sampled during active COVID-19. Sequenced material: peripheral blood.

This chain's CDR3 is CASSLSTSPSREQYF. The CDR3 nucleotides are TGTGCCAGCAGCCTTTCGACTAGCCCCTCTCGGGAGCAGTACTTC. J is TRBJ2-7 and V is TRBV3-1 (or the pseudogene TRBV3-2), with 7 bases that match TRBD2. In germline, CDR1 is LGHDT, CDR2 YNNKEL (reference sequence). After removal of 4 bases from V and 7 bases from J, the junction contained 13 bases not matched to a gene. The CDR3 contains 15 residues.